This paragraph reports one T cell receptor (beta chain). Its antigen is unknown. Germline CDR1 and CDR2: SGHVS and FQNEAQ. The CDR3 has 14 residues. Trimming took 0 bases from V and 7 from J, leaving 13 bases between them. MiXCR, run by TCRdb on the 5' RACE reads, gives a single entry per CDR3 protein. The profile covers 550,000 to 700,000 distinct CDR3 sequences, with more than 15% appearing a single time and approximately 12% taken by the ten largest. This specimen comes from a study of T-cell memory formation after mild COVID-19. Study conclusions and caveats: Whether second-wave clones peaking at day 37 were SARS-CoV-2 specific went unconfirmed. Of the contracting clones, CD4+ ones lay mainly in CM and EM, and CD8+ ones in EMRA. Cross-reactive memory seemingly joined, as some responding clones were found in pre-infection memory.

The sequence was collected from an adult woman who had mild COVID-19 (a few samples of this study predate the infection). Cell type and time point are not known. V usage is TRBV7-8 and J usage is TRBJ2-7, with D unresolved. Sequenced material: PBMCs or a T cell subset sorted from them (not recorded which). In DNA form, the CDR3 reads TGTGCCAGCAGCTTAGCAGGAGTCACGAGGGAGCAGTACTTC. Residues: CASSLAGVTREQYF. Full variable domain (outside the CDR3, taken from reference TRBV7-8 and TRBJ2-7): GAGVSQSPRYKVAKRGQDVALRCDPISGHVSLFWYQQALGQGPEFLTYFQNEAQLDKSGLPSDRFFAERPEGSVSTLKIQRTQQEDSAVYLCASSLAGVTREQYFGPGTRLTVT.